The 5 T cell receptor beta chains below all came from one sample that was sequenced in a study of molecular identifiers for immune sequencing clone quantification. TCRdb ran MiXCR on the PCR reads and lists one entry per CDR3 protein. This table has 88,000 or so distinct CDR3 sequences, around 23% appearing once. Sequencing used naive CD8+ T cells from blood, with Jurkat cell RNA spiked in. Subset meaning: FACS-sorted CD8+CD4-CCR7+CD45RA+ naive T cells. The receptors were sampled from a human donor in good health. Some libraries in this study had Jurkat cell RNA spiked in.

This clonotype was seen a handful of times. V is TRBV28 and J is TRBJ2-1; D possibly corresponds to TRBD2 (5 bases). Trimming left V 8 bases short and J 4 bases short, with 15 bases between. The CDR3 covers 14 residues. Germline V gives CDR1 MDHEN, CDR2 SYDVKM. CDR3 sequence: CASRSFSEYNEQFF. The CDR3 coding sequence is TGTGCCAGCCGCTCCTTTAGCGAATACAATGAGCAGTTCTTC.

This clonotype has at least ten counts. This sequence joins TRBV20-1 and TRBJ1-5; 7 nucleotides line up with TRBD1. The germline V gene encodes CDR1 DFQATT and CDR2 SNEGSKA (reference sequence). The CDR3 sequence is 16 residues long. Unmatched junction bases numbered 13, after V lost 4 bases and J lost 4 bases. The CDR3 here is CSATFDRVFNNQPQHF. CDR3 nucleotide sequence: TGCAGTGCTACCTTCGACAGGGTCTTCAATAATCAGCCCCAGCATTTT.

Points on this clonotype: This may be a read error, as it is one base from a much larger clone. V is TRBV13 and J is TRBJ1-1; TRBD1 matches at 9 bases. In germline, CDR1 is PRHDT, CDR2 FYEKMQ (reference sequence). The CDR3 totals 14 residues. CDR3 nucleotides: TGTGCCGGCAGCCCGGGGACAGGGTCGCCTGAAGCTTTCTTT. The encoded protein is CAGSPGTGSPEAFF. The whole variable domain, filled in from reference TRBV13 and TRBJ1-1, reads AAGVIQSPRHLIKEKRETATLKCYPIPRHDTVYWYQQGPGQDPQFLISFYEKMQSDKGSIPDRFSAQQFSDYHSELNMSSLELGDSALYFCAGSPGTGSPEAFFGQGTRLTVV.

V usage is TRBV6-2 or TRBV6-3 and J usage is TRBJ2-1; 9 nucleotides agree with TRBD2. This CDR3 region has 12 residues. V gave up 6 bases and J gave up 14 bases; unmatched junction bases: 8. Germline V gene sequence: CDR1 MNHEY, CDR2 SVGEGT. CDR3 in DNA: TGTGCCAGCAGCCTTAGCGGGAGTAATGAGTTCTTC. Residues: CASSLSGSNEFF.

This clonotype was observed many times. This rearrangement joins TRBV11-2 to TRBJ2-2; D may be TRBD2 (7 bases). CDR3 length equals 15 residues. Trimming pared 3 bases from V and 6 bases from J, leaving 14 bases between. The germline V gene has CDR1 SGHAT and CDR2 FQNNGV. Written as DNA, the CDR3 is TGTGCCAGCAGCTTTTCCGCGGGGGCCCCCGGGGAGCTGTTTTTT. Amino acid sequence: CASSFSAGAPGELFF.